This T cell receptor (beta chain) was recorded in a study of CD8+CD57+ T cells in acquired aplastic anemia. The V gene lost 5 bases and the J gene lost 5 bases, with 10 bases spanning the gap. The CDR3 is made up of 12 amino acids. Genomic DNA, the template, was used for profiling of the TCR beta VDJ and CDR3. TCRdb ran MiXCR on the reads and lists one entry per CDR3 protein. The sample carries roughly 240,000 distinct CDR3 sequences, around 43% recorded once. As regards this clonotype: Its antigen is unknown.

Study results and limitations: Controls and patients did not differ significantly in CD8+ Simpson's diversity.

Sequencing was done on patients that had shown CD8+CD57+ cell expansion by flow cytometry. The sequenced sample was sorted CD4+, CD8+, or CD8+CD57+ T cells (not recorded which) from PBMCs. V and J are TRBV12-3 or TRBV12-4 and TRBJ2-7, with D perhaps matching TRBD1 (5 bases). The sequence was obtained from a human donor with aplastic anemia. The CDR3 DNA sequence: TGTGCCAGCAGTACAGGTAACCACGAGCAGTACTTC. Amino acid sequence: CASSTGNHEQYF.